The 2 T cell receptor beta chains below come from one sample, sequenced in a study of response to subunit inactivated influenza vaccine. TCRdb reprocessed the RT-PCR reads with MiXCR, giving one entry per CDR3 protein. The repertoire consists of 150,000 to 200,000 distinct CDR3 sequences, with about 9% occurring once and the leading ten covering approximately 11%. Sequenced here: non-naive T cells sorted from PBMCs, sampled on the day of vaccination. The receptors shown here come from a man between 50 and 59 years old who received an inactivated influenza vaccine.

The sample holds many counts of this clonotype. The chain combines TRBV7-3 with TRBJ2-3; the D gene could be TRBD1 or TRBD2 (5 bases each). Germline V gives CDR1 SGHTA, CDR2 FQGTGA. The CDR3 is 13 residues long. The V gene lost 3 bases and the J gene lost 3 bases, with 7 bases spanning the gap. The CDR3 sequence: CASSLGVTDTQYF. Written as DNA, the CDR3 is TGTGCCAGCAGCTTGGGGGTAACAGATACGCAGTATTTT.

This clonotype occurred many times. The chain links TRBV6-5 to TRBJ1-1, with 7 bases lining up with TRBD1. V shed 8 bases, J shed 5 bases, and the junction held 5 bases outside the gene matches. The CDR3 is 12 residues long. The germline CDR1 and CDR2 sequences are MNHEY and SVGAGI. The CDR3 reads CASQGVGTEAFF. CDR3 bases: TGTGCCAGCCAGGGGGTAGGAACTGAAGCTTTCTTT.